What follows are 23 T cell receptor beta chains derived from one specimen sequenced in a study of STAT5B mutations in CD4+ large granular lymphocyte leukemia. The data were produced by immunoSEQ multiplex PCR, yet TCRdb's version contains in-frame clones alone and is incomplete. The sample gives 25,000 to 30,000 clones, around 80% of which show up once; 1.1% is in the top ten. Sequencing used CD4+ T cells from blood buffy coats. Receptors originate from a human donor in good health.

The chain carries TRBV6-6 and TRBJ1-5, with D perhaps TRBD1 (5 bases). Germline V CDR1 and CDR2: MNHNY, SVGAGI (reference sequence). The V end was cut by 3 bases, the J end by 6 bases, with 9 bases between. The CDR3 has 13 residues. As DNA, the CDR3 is TGTGCCAGCAGTTATGGGGCGGCTCAGCCCCAGCATTTT. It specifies CASSYGAAQPQHF.

The CDR3 DNA reads as TGTGCCAGCTCACCCGGACAGGGGACAGACGAGCAGTACTTC. Residues: CASSPGQGTDEQYF. The V and J genes are TRBV18 and TRBJ2-7; 9 nucleotides align to TRBD1. V shed 3 bases and J 5 bases; nucleotides not matched to a gene: 5. Germline assignment: CDR1 KGHSH and CDR2 LQKENI. The CDR3 sequence is 14 residues long.

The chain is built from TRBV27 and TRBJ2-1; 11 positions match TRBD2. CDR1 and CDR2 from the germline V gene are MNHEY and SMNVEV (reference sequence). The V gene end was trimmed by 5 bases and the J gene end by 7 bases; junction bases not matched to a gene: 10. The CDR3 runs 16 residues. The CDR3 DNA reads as TGTGCCAGCAGTCGCGTTAGCGGGAGGGCCGGAAATGAGCAGTTCTTC. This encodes CASSRVSGRAGNEQFF.

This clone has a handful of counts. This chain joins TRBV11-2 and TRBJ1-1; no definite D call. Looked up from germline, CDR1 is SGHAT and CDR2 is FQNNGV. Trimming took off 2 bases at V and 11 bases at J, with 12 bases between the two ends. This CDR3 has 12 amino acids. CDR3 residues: CASSLNGGRAFF. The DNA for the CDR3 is TGTGCCAGCAGCTTAAATGGAGGGAGGGCTTTCTTT.

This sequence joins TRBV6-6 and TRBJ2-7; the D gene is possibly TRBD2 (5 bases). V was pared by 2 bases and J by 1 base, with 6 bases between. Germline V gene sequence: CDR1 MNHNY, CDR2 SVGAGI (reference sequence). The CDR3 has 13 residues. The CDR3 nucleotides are TGTGCCAGCAGTTACCCGGGGTCCTACGAGCAGTACTTC. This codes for CASSYPGSYEQYF.

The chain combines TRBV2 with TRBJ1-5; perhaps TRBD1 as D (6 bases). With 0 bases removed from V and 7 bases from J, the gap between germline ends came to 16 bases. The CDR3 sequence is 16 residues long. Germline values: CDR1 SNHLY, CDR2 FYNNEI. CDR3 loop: CASSEAGAGKHQPQHF. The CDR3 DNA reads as TGTGCCAGCAGTGAAGCGGGGGCAGGTAAACACCAGCCCCAGCATTTT.

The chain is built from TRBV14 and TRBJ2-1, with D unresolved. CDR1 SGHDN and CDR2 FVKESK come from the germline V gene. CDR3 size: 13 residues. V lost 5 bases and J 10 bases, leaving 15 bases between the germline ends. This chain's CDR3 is CASSSTAWVEQFF. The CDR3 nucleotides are TGTGCCAGCAGCTCAACCGCATGGGTGGAGCAGTTCTTC.

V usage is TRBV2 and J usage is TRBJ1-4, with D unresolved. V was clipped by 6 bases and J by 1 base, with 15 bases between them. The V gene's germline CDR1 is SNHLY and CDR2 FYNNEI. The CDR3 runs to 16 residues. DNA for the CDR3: TGTGCCAGCAGGACGTCTCGCGCGAGAACTAATGAAAAACTGTTTTTT. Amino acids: CASRTSRARTNEKLFF.

The CDR3 is CASTPGVAGPYTDTQYF. CDR3 nucleotides: TGTGCCAGCACCCCAGGGGTAGCGGGACCCTACACAGATACGCAGTATTTT. V gene TRBV21-1 combines with J gene TRBJ2-3; the table assigns TRBD2, which was not confirmed against the DNA. TRBV21-1 constitutes a pseudogene. This CDR3 contains 17 residues.

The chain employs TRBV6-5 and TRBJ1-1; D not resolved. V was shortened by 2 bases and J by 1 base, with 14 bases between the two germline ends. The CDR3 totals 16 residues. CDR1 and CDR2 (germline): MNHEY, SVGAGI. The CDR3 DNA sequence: TGTGCCAGCAGTTACGGTCCCCGCAAAGGGAACACTGAAGCTTTCTTT. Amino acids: CASSYGPRKGNTEAFF.

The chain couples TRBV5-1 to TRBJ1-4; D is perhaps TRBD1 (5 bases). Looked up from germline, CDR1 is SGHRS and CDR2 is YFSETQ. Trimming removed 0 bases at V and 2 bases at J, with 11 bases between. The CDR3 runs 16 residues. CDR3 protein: CASSLDGAGTNEKLFF. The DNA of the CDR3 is TGCGCCAGCAGCTTGGACGGGGCTGGGACTAATGAAAAACTGTTTTTT.

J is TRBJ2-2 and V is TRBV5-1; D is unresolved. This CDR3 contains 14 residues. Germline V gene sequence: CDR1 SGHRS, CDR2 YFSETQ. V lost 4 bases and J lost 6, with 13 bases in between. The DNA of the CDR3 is TGCGCCAGCAGCGGACCCCCGTCCGCCGGGGAGCTGTTTTTT. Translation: CASSGPPSAGELFF.

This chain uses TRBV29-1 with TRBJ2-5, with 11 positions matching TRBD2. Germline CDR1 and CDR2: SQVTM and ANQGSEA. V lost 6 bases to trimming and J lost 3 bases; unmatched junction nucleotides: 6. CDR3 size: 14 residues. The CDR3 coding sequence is TGCAGCGTAGGGACTAGCGGATTTAAAGAGACCCAGTACTTC. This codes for CSVGTSGFKETQYF.

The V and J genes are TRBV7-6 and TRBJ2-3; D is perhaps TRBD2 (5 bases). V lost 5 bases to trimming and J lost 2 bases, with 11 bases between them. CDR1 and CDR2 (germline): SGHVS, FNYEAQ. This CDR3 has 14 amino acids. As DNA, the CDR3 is TGTGCCAGCAGCGAGGGATCAATCACAGATACGCAGTATTTT. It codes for CASSEGSITDTQYF.

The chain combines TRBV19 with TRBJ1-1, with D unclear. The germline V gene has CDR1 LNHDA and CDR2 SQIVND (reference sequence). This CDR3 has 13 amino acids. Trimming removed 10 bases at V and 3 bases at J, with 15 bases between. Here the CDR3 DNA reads TGTGCCACCCTGACAAGTCGGGACACTGAAGCTTTCTTT. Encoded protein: CATLTSRDTEAFF.

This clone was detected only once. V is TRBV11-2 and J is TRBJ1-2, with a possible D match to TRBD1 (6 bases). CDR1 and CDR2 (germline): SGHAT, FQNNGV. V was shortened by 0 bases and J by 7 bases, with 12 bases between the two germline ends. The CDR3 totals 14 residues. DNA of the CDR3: TGTGCCAGCAGCTTAGAGGGGGCGGGCTCTGGCTACACCTTC. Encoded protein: CASSLEGAGSGYTF.

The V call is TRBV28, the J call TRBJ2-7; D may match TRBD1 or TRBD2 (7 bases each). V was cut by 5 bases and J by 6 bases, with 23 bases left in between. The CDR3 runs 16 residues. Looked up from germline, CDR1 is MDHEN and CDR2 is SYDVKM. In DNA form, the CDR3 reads TGTGCCAGCAGTACCTCATGGGGGAGGGGGCGAGGCGAGCAGTACGTC. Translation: CASSTSWGRGRGEQYV.

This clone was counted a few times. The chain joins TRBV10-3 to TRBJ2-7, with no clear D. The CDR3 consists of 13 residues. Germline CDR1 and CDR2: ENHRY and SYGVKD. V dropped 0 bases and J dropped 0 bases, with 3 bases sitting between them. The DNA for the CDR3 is TGTGCCATCAGTGAGTCGAGCTCCTACGAGCAGTACGTC. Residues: CAISESSSYEQYV.

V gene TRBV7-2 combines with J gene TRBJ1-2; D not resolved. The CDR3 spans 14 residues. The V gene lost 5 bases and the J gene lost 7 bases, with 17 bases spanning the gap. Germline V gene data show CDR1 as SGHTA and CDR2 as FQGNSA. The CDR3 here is CASSVEAQVGGYTF. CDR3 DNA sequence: TGTGCCAGCAGCGTAGAAGCGCAGGTTGGTGGCTACACCTTC.

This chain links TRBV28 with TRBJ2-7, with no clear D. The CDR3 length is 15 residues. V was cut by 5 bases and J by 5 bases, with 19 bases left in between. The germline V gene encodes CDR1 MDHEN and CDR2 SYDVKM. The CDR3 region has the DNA TGTGCCAGCAGTGCAACCACACTTCTACGCAACGAGCAGTACTTC. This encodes CASSATTLLRNEQYF.

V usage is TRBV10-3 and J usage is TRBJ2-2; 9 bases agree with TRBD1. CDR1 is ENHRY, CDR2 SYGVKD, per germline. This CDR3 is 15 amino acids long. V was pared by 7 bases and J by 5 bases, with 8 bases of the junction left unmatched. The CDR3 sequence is CAITDGQGRTGELFF. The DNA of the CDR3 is TGTGCCATCACCGACGGACAGGGGAGGACCGGGGAGCTGTTTTTT.

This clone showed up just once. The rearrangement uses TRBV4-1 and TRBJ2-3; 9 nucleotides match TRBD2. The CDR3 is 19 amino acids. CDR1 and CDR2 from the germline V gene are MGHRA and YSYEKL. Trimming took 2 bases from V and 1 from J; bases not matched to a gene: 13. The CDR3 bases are TGCGCCAGCAGCCAAATACCAGGAGCGGGGGGCCGGGGCACAGATACGCAGTATTTT. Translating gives CASSQIPGAGGRGTDTQYF.

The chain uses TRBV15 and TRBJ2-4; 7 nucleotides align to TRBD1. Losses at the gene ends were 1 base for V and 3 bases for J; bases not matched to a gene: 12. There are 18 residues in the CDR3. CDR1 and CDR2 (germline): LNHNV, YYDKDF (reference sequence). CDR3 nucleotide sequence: TGTGCCACCAGCAGAGGCGAAACAGGGGTCTTTATCAAAAACATTCAGTACTTC. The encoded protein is CATSRGETGVFIKNIQYF.